The text below deals with one T cell receptor beta chain. No cognate antigen has been identified for it. No much larger clone exists at a distance of one base, and base qualities are not known. The data belong to a study of shared clonotypes between healthy human individuals (dated by TCRdb to the early 2020s). About the investigation overall: Two women and a few men aged 18 to 49 years were included in the cohort. To increase sequencing depth and limit assay-specific biases, different laboratories used diverse techniques to prepare libraries and sequence TCR repertoires. For each donor, CD4 naive and CD4 memory were each run on three plates, CD8 naive on two plates, and CD8 memory on one plate. Each donor's leukapheresis produced roughly between roughly 0.85 and 9.5 billion PBMCs. Blood TCR repertoires of several healthy adults were deeply sequenced to estimate repertoire size and the extent of clonotype sharing between individuals.

Using the deep immunoSEQ assay, multiplex PCR amplified TCR CDR3 regions from genomic DNA. For each cell subset, the extracted genomic DNA was distributed evenly across all wells of several immunoSEQ 96-well plates, and each plate served as one replicate. For sorted subsets, about 200 ng genomic DNA, equal to 30,000 or so T cell genomes, was loaded into each replicate PCR. The purified libraries were quantified using a Qubit 3.0 fluorometer, sized with a Bioanalyzer 2100, and then quantified again using the KAPA Library Quantification kit. Every immunoSEQ 96-well plate was sequenced on a dedicated single-read 150-cycle Illumina NextSeq 550 flow cell. Per the source publication's procedure: Because the immunoSEQ output included only junctional sequences and no quality scores, the filtering could not be the same as the filtering used for full-length reads. To assign V/J genes and CDR3, sequences were annotated using PyIR, a Python wrapper for IgBLAST v1.9, with IMGT germline references. Any read was removed if the V/J assignment was weak (E-value above 1e-6), the CDR3 was missing, or the read contained stop codons, out-of-frame junctions, or ambiguous translated residues. V3J clonotypes were defined as sequences sharing an identical inferred V gene, J gene, and CDR3 amino acid sequence. To compute the percentage overlap between repertoires, the number of shared unique clonotypes was divided by the size of the smaller repertoire. Repertoire richness was assessed with RTK rarefaction, the Chao1 estimator, and Recon v2.1 estimates of unobserved clonotypes. For all TCRbeta clonotypes obtained by the gDNA method from a few donors, generation probabilities were computed with OLGA. TCRdb holds this immuneACCESS table with in-frame rearrangements only. Some clones are missing; in checked studies, unresolved V genes explain under half, and the rest has no known cause. D and trimming were read from the DNA, whereas the V and J calls and clone size are those reported in that table. In all, the sample holds about 380,000 clones, and roughly 96% of those were seen once. The ten largest clones capture less than 0.35% of the sample.

CDR1 and CDR2 (MRHNA, SNTAGT) derive from the germline V gene. Germline trimming: 3 bases from V, 3 bases from J; junction bases outside gene matches: 1. Including cysteine and phenylalanine, the CDR3 has 14 amino acids. The only DNA kept is the CDR3, 42 bases in frame from the first base. Healthy HIV-negative adults with no recently reported acute infections or vaccinations were included as donors. Only Caucasian adults living in Nashville, Tennessee, USA were represented among the donors. CD8 memory samples consisted of magnetically selected CD45RO+ cells combined with CCR7-negative CD45RA+ effector memory (TemRA) cells. Blood was collected by leukapheresis, and PBMCs were isolated by Ficoll-Histopaque density gradient centrifugation and then cryopreserved in liquid nitrogen vapor phase. Analytical flow cytometry was used to check the purity and quantity of every magnetically sorted T cell population. Genomic DNA was isolated from each sorted fraction and quantified by UV absorbance on a Nanodrop 2000c.

The study at large found these results: The genetic and exposure-history diversity represented was limited by the small number of donors. Based on pairwise subsampling, the degree of clonotype sharing among donors was expected to be affected by sequencing depth. Compared with non-shared clonotypes, clonotypes shared by all four sorted-subset donors had higher generation probabilities. When several donors were compared, the shared fraction of clonotypes was roughly 4.8% for naive CD4, around 3.5% for naive CD8, 2% to 2.5% for memory CD4, and roughly 0.43% for memory CD8. Naive subsets generally had larger estimated clonotype richness than memory subsets did. Rarefaction of sorted-subset datasets indicated incomplete sequencing despite the large sequencing depth. Only blood was sampled, and tissue TCR repertoires likely differ from those in blood.

The rearrangement joined TRBV6-4 to TRBJ2-7; TRBD1 agrees with 11 junctional bases. This receptor was obtained from a man under 40 in good health. The sequenced sample consisted of memory CD8+ T cells sorted from blood. The sample's cell subset or site, from its label and the paper: CD45RO+ cells pooled with CCR7-negative TemRA cells. The DNA sequence is given as TGTGCCAGCAGTGAAGGGACAGGGGGCTACGAGCAGTACTTC. Translated, this is CASSEGTGGYEQYF.